Sequencing of this T cell receptor (beta chain) was carried out in a study of blood T cells in healthy people across ages. General study findings and limits: Long-lived donors exceeded aged donors in naive CD4+ cells and diversity. Calculation of diversity from one million T cells yielded estimates considered to be underestimates.

CDR3 length equals 15 residues. Germline CDR1 MGHRA, CDR2 YSYEKL. Between the trimmed V and J ends, which lost 1 base and 8 bases, there was a span of 15 bases. Only a few counts were recorded for this clonotype. The antigen remains unidentified. Primed by a sample-barcoded 5' primer and a J-beta primer mix, a second PCR proceeded for about 6 to 12 cycles. One entry per CDR3 protein results from TCRdb running MiXCR on the 5' RACE reads. The sample lists about 1.4 million distinct CDR3 sequences, roughly 59% seen once, with over 5.5% in the top ten. Researchers report isolating at least 6 million PBMCs per sample.

This clonotype was sampled from a man younger than 35 in good health. Sequencing was done on a sample of blood. This chain joins TRBV4-1 and TRBJ2-1; D ambiguous. The DNA for the CDR3 is TGCGCCAGCAGCCAAGGAGCCAGGCCAAGTCATGAGCAGTTCTTC. Translating it yields CASSQGARPSHEQFF.